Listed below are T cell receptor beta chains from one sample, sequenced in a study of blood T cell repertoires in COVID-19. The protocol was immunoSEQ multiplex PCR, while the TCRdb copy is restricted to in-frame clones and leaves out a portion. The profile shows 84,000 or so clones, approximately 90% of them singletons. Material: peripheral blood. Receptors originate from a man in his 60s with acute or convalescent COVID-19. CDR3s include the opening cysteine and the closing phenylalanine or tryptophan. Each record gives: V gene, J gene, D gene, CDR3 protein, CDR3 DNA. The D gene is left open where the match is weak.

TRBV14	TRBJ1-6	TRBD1	CASSQEGGQHNSPLHF	TGTGCCAGCAGCCAAGAGGGGGGACAGCATAATTCACCCCTCCACTTT
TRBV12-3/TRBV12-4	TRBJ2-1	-	CASSGGGREVQFF	TGTGCCAGCAGTGGGGGGGGCCGGGAGGTGCAGTTCTTC
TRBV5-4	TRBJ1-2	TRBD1	CASSLGGAGGKDYGYTF	TGTGCCAGCAGCTTGGGAGGGGCAGGGGGTAAAGACTATGGCTACACCTTC
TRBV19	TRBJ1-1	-	CASSTSGFGTEAFF	TGTGCCAGTAGTACTTCAGGGTTTGGCACTGAAGCTTTCTTT
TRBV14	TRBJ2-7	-	CASSQGGDYEQYF	TGTGCCAGCAGCCAAGGAGGAGACTACGAGCAGTACTTC
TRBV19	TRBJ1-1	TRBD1	CASSMGQGYTEAFF	TGTGCCAGTAGTATGGGACAGGGGTACACTGAAGCTTTCTTT
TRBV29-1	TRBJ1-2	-	CSVGQSLDYGYTF	TGCAGCGTTGGACAGTCCCTCGACTATGGCTACACCTTC
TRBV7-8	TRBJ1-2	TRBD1	CASSLAVGQRDGYTF	TGTGCCAGCAGCTTAGCAGTGGGACAGCGCGATGGCTACACCTTC
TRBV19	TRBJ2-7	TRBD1	CASSRQGHLRSSYEQYF	TGTGCCAGTAGTAGACAGGGACACCTTAGGAGCTCCTACGAGCAGTACTTC
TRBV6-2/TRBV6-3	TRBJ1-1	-	CASSWTSNTEAFF	TGTGCCAGCAGTTGGACATCGAACACTGAAGCTTTCTTT
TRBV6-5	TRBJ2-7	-	CASAGSRPSYEQYF	TGTGCCAGCGCCGGTAGCCGCCCCTCCTACGAGCAGTACTTC
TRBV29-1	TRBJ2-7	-	CSAAIPGIYEQYF	TGCAGCGCCGCCATTCCAGGGATCTACGAGCAGTACTTC
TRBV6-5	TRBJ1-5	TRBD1	CASTGGPNQPQHF	TGTGCCAGCACAGGGGGCCCCAATCAGCCCCAGCATTTT
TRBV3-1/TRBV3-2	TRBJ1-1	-	CASSPRGTGSGGTEAFF	TGTGCCAGCAGCCCCAGAGGTACAGGGTCGGGGGGCACTGAAGCTTTCTTT
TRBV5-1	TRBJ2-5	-	CASSGGGQETQYF	TGCGCCAGCAGCGGAGGAGGCCAAGAGACCCAGTACTTC
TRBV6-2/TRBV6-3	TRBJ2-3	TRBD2	CASSQLAGPADTQYF	TGTGCCAGCAGCCAGCTAGCGGGGCCTGCAGATACGCAGTATTTT
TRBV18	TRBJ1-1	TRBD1	CASSAGTATTEAFF	TGTGCCAGCTCAGCCGGGACAGCTACCACTGAAGCTTTCTTT
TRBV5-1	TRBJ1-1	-	CASRLGGVENTEAFF	TGCGCCAGCAGGTTGGGGGGCGTCGAGAACACTGAAGCTTTCTTT
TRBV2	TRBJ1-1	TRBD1	CASRYRGTEAFF	TGTGCCAGCAGGTACAGGGGCACTGAAGCTTTCTTT
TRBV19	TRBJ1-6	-	CASREQGKNSPLHF	TGTGCCAGTAGGGAACAGGGAAAGAATTCACCCCTCCACTTT
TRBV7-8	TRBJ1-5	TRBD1	CASSLVGQGLIQPQHF	TGTGCCAGCAGCTTAGTTGGACAGGGGCTGATTCAGCCCCAGCATTTT
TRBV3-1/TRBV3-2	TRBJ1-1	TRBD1	CASSQRGPIGTGNTEAFF	TGTGCCAGCAGCCAAAGGGGCCCAATAGGGACAGGGAACACTGAAGCTTTCTTT
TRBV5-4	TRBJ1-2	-	CASSSVAGDGYTF	TGTGCCAGCAGCTCCGTAGCGGGGGATGGCTACACCTTC
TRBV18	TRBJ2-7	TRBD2	CASSPSGGSYEQYF	TGTGCCAGCTCCCCCAGCGGGGGGTCCTACGAGCAGTACTTC
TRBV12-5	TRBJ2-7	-	CASGFPIGSQDYEQYF	TGTGCTAGTGGTTTCCCCATCGGGAGCCAGGACTACGAGCAGTACTTC